Below, one T cell receptor beta chain is given with its context. This specimen belongs to a study of blood T cell repertoires in COVID-19. CDR3 length: 14 amino acids. V shed 3 bases, J shed 3 bases, and the junction held 6 bases outside the gene matches. Looked up from germline, CDR1 is SQVTM and CDR2 is ANQGSEA. The table came from immunoSEQ multiplex PCR; TCRdb's copy has only in-frame clones and leaves some out. The sample contains 260,000 or so clones, 70% to 90% of which appear only once. Participants were aged roughly 18 to 90 years, lived in over 20 US areas, and enrolled virtually. Cohort 3 recovery required two negative PCRs, clearance, or symptom resolution.

The TCR comes from a man between 18 and 29 years old who had recovered from COVID-19. This rearrangement joins TRBV29-1 to TRBJ1-1; 8 bases agree with TRBD1. Sequenced material: PBMCs or T cells enriched from blood (not recorded which). CDR3 protein: CSVEPGGRYTEAFF. CDR3 DNA sequence: TGCAGCGTTGAGCCAGGGGGCCGTTACACTGAAGCTTTCTTT.